This T cell receptor beta chain was recovered during a study of OX40 agonist ivuxolimab in advanced cancers. About the research overall: Patients received the agonistic anti-OX40 (CD134) antibody ivuxolimab. Three patients, one with hepatocellular carcinoma and two with cutaneous melanoma, responded partially. Study results and limitations: CD8+ T cells averaged more expanded clones than CD4+.

At baseline, cycle 4 day 1, and cycle 7 day 1, blood was sampled. The CDR3 contains 15 residues. CDR1 is LNHDA and CDR2 is SQIVND in the germline V gene (reference sequence). V was shortened by 1 base and J by 6 bases, with 13 bases between the two germline ends. Concerning this clone itself: What it binds is not known.

The table came from immunoSEQ multiplex PCR; TCRdb's copy has only in-frame clones and leaves some out. Here the sample spans 65,000 to 95,000 clones, 80% to 90% being singletons. The rearrangement links TRBV19 to TRBJ1-5; D may be TRBD1 (6 bases). This clonotype originated in an adult with an advanced solid tumor such as melanoma, head and neck, liver or kidney cancer. The sequenced sample was CD4+ or CD8+ T cells sorted from blood, obtained in a trial of the OX40 agonist ivuxolimab. The CDR3 DNA reads TGTGCCAGTAGTATAGTCTCACAGGGAGGTCAGCCCCAGCATTTT. It translates to CASSIVSQGGQPQHF.